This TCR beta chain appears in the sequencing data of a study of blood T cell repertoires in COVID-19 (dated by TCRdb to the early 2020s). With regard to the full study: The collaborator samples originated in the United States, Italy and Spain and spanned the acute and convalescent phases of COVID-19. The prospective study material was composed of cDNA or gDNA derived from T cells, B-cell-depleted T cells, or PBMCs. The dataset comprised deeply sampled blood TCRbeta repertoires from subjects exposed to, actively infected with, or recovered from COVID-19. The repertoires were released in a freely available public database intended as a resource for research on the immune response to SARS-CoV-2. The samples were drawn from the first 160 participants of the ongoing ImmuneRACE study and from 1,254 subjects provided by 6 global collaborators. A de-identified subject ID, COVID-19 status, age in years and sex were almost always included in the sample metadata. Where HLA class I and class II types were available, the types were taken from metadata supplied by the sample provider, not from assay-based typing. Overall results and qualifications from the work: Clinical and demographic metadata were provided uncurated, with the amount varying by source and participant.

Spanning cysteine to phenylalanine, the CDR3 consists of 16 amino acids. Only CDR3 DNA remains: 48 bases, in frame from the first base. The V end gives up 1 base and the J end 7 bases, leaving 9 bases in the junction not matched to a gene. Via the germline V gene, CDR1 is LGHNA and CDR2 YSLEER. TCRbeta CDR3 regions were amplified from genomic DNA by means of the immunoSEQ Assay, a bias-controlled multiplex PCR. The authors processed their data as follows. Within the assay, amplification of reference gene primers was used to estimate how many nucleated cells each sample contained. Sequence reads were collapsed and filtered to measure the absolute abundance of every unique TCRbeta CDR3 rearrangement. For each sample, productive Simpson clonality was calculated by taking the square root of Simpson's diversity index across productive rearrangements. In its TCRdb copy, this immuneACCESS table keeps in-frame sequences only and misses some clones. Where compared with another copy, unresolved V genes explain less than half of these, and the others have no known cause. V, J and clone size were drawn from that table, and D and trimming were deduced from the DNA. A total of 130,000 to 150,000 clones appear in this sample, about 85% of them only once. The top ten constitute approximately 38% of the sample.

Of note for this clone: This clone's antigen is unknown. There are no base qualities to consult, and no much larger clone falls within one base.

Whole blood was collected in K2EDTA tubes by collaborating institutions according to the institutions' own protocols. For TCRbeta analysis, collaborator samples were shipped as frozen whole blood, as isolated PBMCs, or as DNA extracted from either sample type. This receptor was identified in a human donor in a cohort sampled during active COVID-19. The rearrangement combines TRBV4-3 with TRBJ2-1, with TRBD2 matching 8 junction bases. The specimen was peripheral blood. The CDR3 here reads CASSQGGGGGTNEQFF. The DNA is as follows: TGCGCCAGCAGCCAAGGGGGTGGCGGGGGGACTAATGAGCAGTTCTTC.